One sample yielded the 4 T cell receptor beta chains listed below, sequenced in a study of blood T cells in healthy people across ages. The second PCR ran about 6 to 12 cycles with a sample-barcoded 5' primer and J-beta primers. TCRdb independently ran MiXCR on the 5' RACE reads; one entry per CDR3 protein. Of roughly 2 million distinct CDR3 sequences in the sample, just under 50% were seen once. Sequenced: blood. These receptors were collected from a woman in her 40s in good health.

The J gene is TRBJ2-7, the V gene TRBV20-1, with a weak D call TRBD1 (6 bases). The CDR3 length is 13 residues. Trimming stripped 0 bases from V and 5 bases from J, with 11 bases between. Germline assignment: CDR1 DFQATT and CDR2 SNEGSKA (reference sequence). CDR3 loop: CSARDRGRNEQYF. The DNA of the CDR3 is TGCAGTGCTAGAGACAGGGGCAGAAACGAGCAGTACTTC.

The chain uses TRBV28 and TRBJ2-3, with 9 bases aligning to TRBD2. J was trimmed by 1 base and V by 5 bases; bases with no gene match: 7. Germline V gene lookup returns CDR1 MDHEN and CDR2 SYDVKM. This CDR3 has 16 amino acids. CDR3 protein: CASSPLQRGGTDTQYF. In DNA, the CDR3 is TGTGCCAGCAGTCCCCTTCAGCGGGGGGGCACAGATACGCAGTATTTT.

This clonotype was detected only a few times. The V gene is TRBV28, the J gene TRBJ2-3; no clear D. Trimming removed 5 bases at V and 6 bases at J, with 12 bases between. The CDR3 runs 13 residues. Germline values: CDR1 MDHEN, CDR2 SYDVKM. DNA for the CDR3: TGTGCCAGCAGTACAAGGGTGTGGGATACGCAGTATTTT. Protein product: CASSTRVWDTQYF.

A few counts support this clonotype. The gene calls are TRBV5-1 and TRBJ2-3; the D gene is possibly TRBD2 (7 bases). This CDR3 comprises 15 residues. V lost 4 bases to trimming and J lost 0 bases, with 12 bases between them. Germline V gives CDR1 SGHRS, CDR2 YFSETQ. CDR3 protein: CASSMEGGSTDTQYF. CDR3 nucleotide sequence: TGCGCCAGCAGCATGGAGGGGGGGAGCACAGATACGCAGTATTTT.